These 30 T cell receptor gamma chains were sequenced from one sample in a study of gamma-delta chains in newborns, infants, children. TCRdb called clones from the reads again using CATT. The sample holds 60 to 80 gamma-chain clones. The specimen was blood, collected at baseline. These receptors were collected from a child who was a newborn, infant or young child, either healthy, febrile or measles-vaccinated (not recorded which). This table probably holds off-target reads from a library built for another chain.

Regarding this clone: The limits of the CDR3 on the DNA are not certain, so only TCRdb's listed CDR3 is given. No J gene call was made, and the V gene is TRGV9. The CDR3 has 25 amino acids, counting both end residues. Germline V gene lookup returns CDR1 GITISATS and CDR2 ISYDGTV (reference sequence). This chain's CDR3 is CACDSTGESSWDTRQMFFGTGIKLF.

With respect to this clone: Because the CDR3's place on the DNA is in doubt, the DNA is left out and the CDR3 is given as listed by TCRdb. The V gene corresponds to TRGV9; no J gene was called. Germline loops: CDR1 GITISATS, CDR2 ISYDGTV (reference sequence). Including both end residues, the CDR3 is 27 amino acids long. CDR3 loop: CACDTVLGDTRSWDTRQMFFGTGIKLF.

As to this clone: The limits of the CDR3 on the DNA are not certain, so only TCRdb's listed CDR3 is given. No call exists for the J gene, whereas the V gene is TRGV9. Per the germline V gene, CDR1 is GITISATS and CDR2 is ISYDGTV (reference sequence). The CDR3 extends over 24 residues, inclusive of both ends. The CDR3 sequence: CACDSTGGSWDTRQMFFGTGIKLF.

For this clone: The DNA is omitted, as the CDR3 cannot be located on it reliably, and the CDR3 follows TCRdb's listing. With the J gene uncalled, the V gene is TRGV9. The germline V gene has CDR1 GITISATS and CDR2 ISYDGTV (reference sequence). Inclusive of both ends, the CDR3 amounts to 27 amino acids. CDR3 amino acids: CACDTVLGDTSSWDTRQMFFGTGIKLF.

A remark on this clone: The limits of the CDR3 on the DNA are not certain, so only TCRdb's listed CDR3 is given. The V gene call reads TRGV9; no J gene was called. The CDR3 is 29 residues long, counting both termini. The germline gives CDR1 GITISATS, CDR2 ISYDGTV (reference sequence). The CDR3 loop is CACDPVLDDSGGLSWDTRQMFFGTGIKLF.

As for this clone: It is unclear where the CDR3 begins or ends on the DNA, so no DNA is shown, and the CDR3 is as TCRdb lists it. The J gene was not called, though the V gene is TRGV9. The germline gives CDR1 GITISATS, CDR2 ISYDGTV (reference sequence). The CDR3 is 25 amino acids in total, end residues counted. CDR3 sequence reads: CACDTMGLSSWDTRQMFFGTGIKLF.

The CDR3 DNA follows: TGTGCCTGTGACACGGTAGGGACCCACCGGGCGACAGCACAACTCTTCTTT. This sequence encodes CACDTVGTHRATAQLFF. V gene TRGV9 was called; the J gene was not. The CDR3 extends over 17 amino acids. In germline, CDR1 is GITISATS, CDR2 ISYDGTV (reference sequence).

For this clone: It is unclear where the CDR3 begins or ends on the DNA, so no DNA is shown, and the CDR3 is as TCRdb lists it. This sample also contains other DNA sequences that code for the same CDR3. A V gene of TRGV9 was called, but no J gene was assigned. Per the germline V gene, CDR1 is GITISATS and CDR2 is ISYDGTV (reference sequence). The CDR3 totals 26 residues, both ends included. CDR3: CACDPTGGQSSWDTRQMFFGTGIKLF.

About this clone: The DNA is left out, because the CDR3 cannot be placed on it with certainty; the CDR3 is given as TCRdb lists it. The V gene is given as TRGV9, and no J gene call is available. The CDR3 adds up to 26 amino acids, both ends counted. The germline V gene has CDR1 GITISATS and CDR2 ISYDGTV (reference sequence). The CDR3 protein is CACDTLTGGSSWDTRQMFFGTGIKLF.

There is no J gene call, but TRGV9 is given as the V gene. The germline V gene has CDR1 GITISATS and CDR2 ISYDGTV (reference sequence). CDR3 size: 15 residues. The CDR3 DNA sequence: TGTGCCTGTGACCGGTTGGGGGCTTTGACAGCACAACTCTTCTTT. The encoded protein is CACDRLGALTAQLFF.

About this clone itself: No DNA is shown, since the ends of the CDR3 on it are uncertain; the CDR3 is the one TCRdb lists. Here the V gene is TRGV9, but the J gene went uncalled. Both ends counted, the CDR3 spans 28 residues. Germline loops: CDR1 GITISATS, CDR2 ISYDGTV (reference sequence). The CDR3 loop is CACDTTLGDPLSSWDTRQMFFGTGIKLF.

A word on this clone: Because the CDR3's place on the DNA is in doubt, the DNA is left out and the CDR3 is given as listed by TCRdb. CDR3 in amino acids: CACDTLGDTPWDTRQMFFGTGIKLF. Here the V gene is TRGV9, but the J gene went uncalled. CDR1 and CDR2 (germline): GITISATS, ISYDGTV (reference sequence). The CDR3 adds up to 25 amino acids, both ends counted.

Worth noting for this clone: No DNA is shown, since the ends of the CDR3 on it are uncertain; the CDR3 is the one TCRdb lists. The J gene was not called, though the V gene is TRGV9. Germline CDR1 and CDR2: GITISATS and ISYDGTV (reference sequence). Ends included, the CDR3 has 27 residues. CDR3 in amino acids: CACDTVGTGGSSWDTRQMFFGTGIKLF.

On this clone itself: Because the CDR3's place on the DNA is in doubt, the DNA is left out and the CDR3 is given as listed by TCRdb. The V gene is listed as TRGV9; no J gene was called. Inclusive of both ends, the CDR3 amounts to 29 amino acids. Germline values: CDR1 GITISATS, CDR2 ISYDGTV (reference sequence). This CDR3 is CACDTVLGDTRGSSWDTRQMFFGTGIKLF.

TRGV9 is the V gene, and the J gene was not called. CDR1 is GITISATS, CDR2 ISYDGTV, per germline (reference sequence). The CDR3 length is 26 residues. In DNA, the CDR3 is TGTGCCTGTGACAAAGTACTGGGGGCCCTCTCCTGGGACCCCCGACAGATGTTTTTCGGAACTGGCGTCAAACTCTTC. Protein: CACDKVLGALSWDPRQMFFGTGVKLF.

In the case of this clone: The limits of the CDR3 on the DNA are not certain, so only TCRdb's listed CDR3 is given. A V gene of TRGV9 was called, but no J gene was assigned. The CDR3 is 32 residues long, ends included. From germline, CDR1 is GITISATS and CDR2 ISYDGTV (reference sequence). This CDR3 is CACDRIPDLRTGGYGRSWDTRQMFFGTGIKLF.

In regard to this clone: It is unclear where the CDR3 begins or ends on the DNA, so no DNA is shown, and the CDR3 is as TCRdb lists it. The J gene was not called, though the V gene is TRGV9. From its first to its last residue, the CDR3 has 25 amino acids. From germline, CDR1 is GITISATS and CDR2 ISYDGTV (reference sequence). CDR3: CACDTGGPLSWDTRQMFFGTGIKLF.

For the V gene the call is TRGV9; the J gene has no call. This CDR3 is 16 amino acids long. Germline V lookup: CDR1 GITISATS, CDR2 ISYDGTV (reference sequence). The CDR3 nucleotides are TGTGCCTGTGACACACTAGGGGCCCCTTTGACAGCACAACTCTTCTTT. Protein product: CACDTLGAPLTAQLFF.

This clone has only one observation. The DNA is omitted, as the CDR3 cannot be located on it reliably, and the CDR3 follows TCRdb's listing. With the J gene uncalled, the V gene is TRGV9. Looked up from germline, CDR1 is GITISATS and CDR2 is ISYDGTV (reference sequence). The CDR3 totals 26 residues, both ends included. The CDR3 loop reads CACDILGDNPSWDTRQMFFGTGIKLF.

A word on this clone: The limits of the CDR3 on the DNA are not certain, so only TCRdb's listed CDR3 is given. No J gene was named, though the V gene is TRGV9. Ends included, the CDR3 has 28 residues. In germline, CDR1 is GITISATS, CDR2 ISYDGTV (reference sequence). This chain's CDR3 is CACDLMGIQVPLSWDTRQMFFGTGIKLF.

As regards this clone: No DNA is shown, since the ends of the CDR3 on it are uncertain; the CDR3 is the one TCRdb lists. The V gene reported is TRGV9; the J gene is uncalled. Per the germline V gene, CDR1 is GITISATS and CDR2 is ISYDGTV (reference sequence). The CDR3 region is 26 residues in length, termini included. The CDR3: CACDTGGVLSSWDTRQMFFGTGIKLF.

This clone was counted a single time. The limits of the CDR3 on the DNA are not certain, so only TCRdb's listed CDR3 is given. The V gene was identified as TRGV9, while no J gene was called. Germline V lookup: CDR1 GITISATS, CDR2 ISYDGTV (reference sequence). The CDR3 is made up of 26 amino acids, end residues included. CDR3 protein: CACDKVLGDTSWDTRQMFFGTGIKLF.

In regard to this clone: No DNA is shown, since the ends of the CDR3 on it are uncertain; the CDR3 is the one TCRdb lists. Called V gene: TRGV9; the J gene was not called. CDR1 GITISATS and CDR2 ISYDGTV come from the germline V gene (reference sequence). The CDR3 totals 25 residues, both ends included. CDR3 sequence reads: CACDSTGGYSWDTRQMFFGTGIKLF.

With respect to this clone: The DNA is omitted, as the CDR3 cannot be located on it reliably, and the CDR3 follows TCRdb's listing. No J gene was assigned, while the V gene was called as TRGV9. Germline CDR1 GITISATS, CDR2 ISYDGTV (reference sequence). The CDR3 length is 23 residues, termini included. CDR3 loop: CACDTLGDTVVRQMFFGTGIKLF.

This clone occurred a few times. Because the CDR3's place on the DNA is in doubt, the DNA is left out and the CDR3 is given as listed by TCRdb. No J gene was named, though the V gene is TRGV9. The CDR3 numbers 25 amino acids, ends counted. The germline V gene encodes CDR1 GITISATS and CDR2 ISYDGTV (reference sequence). This CDR3 is CACDILGDSSWDTRQMFFGTGIKLF.

Comments on this clone: No DNA is shown, since the ends of the CDR3 on it are uncertain; the CDR3 is the one TCRdb lists. With the J gene uncalled, the V gene is TRGV9. The CDR3 contains 26 residues when both ends are counted. Germline V gene sequence: CDR1 GITISATS, CDR2 ISYDGTV (reference sequence). The CDR3 sequence is CACDTLLGDSSWDTRQMFFGTGIKLF.

Points on this clone: Because the CDR3's place on the DNA is in doubt, the DNA is left out and the CDR3 is given as listed by TCRdb. With the J gene uncalled, the V gene is TRGV9. The CDR3 spans 25 amino acids, including both terminal residues. Germline loops: CDR1 GITISATS, CDR2 ISYDGTV (reference sequence). The CDR3 is CACDMTGGYSWDTRQMFFGTGIKLF.

About this clone itself: The limits of the CDR3 on the DNA are not certain, so only TCRdb's listed CDR3 is given. The J gene went uncalled, whereas the V gene is TRGV9. The CDR3 length equals 27 residues, ends included. Germline V gene sequence: CDR1 GITISATS, CDR2 ISYDGTV (reference sequence). The chain's CDR3 is CACDTVRLGDTSWDTLQMFFGTGIKLF.

Comment on this clone: The DNA is left out, because the CDR3 cannot be placed on it with certainty; the CDR3 is given as TCRdb lists it. No call exists for the J gene, whereas the V gene is TRGV9. Termini included, the CDR3 measures 24 amino acids. The germline CDR1 and CDR2 sequences are GITISATS and ISYDGTV (reference sequence). The CDR3 loop is CACDTGGYSRDTRQMFFGTGIKLF.

A note on this clone: No DNA is shown, since the ends of the CDR3 on it are uncertain; the CDR3 is the one TCRdb lists. J gene calling gave no result, while the V gene is TRGV9. Germline V gene sequence: CDR1 GITISATS, CDR2 ISYDGTV (reference sequence). From its first to its last residue, the CDR3 has 25 amino acids. The CDR3 is CACDALNWGPRDTRQMFFGTGIKLF.